This entry is about one TCR beta chain. Its target is not known. Clones were read by immunoSEQ multiplex PCR, and TCRdb kept only the in-frame ones, dropping some. This sample has roughly 25,000 clones, with approximately 84% found just once. The data belong to a study of T cells in narcolepsy. Overall study context: Patients with NT1 or NT2 and healthy control donors were enrolled.

Overall study results and limits: In some patient and control memory CD4+ samples, autoreactive clones were absent. Autoreactive HCRT-specific and TRIB2-specific clonotypes were marked in same-patient CSF-versus-blood CD4+ comparisons.

CDR1 and CDR2 (germline): SNHLY, FYNNEI. J gave up 5 bases and V 11 bases, and 9 bases lay outside the gene matches. The CDR3 is 13 residues long. The chain has TRBV2 and TRBJ2-1; 7 bases map to TRBD2. The receptor was derived from a human donor with narcolepsy. Sequenced: CD45RA- memory CD4+ T cells from PBMCs. The CDR3 reads CADQRDRNNEQFF. In nucleotides, the CDR3 is TGTGCCGACCAGCGGGATAGAAACAATGAGCAGTTCTTC.